This T cell receptor (beta chain) was identified in a study of shared clonotypes between healthy human individuals. The study's findings and limits: A generally larger estimated richness was seen in naive subsets than in memory subsets.

Details on this clone: The antigen remains unidentified.

Naive CD8 cells were CD45RO-negative, positively selected for CCR7, excluding terminally differentiated effector memory CD45RA+ cells. The material for each subset, its genomic DNA, was split evenly across several immunoSEQ plates. As handled by the study authors: Junction-only immunoSEQ sequences carried no quality scores, so filtering differed. Only in-frame clones appear in the TCRdb table, and some are missing; sequencing was by immunoSEQ multiplex PCR. D and trimming come from the DNA, and the V and J calls and clone size come from that table. The sample has around 1,900,000 clones, around 93% seen once. The receptor was derived from a man younger than 35 in good health. Some clones in this sample may be carry-over from other donors' samples. The specimen sequenced was naive CD8+ T cells from PBMCs.

The CDR3 spells CASSPHRTHHTLSGANVLTF. The CDR3 region has the DNA TGTGCCAGCAGTCCACACCGGACACACCACACCCTCTCTGGGGCCAACGTCCTGACTTTC. V and J are TRBV28 and TRBJ2-6, with a possible D match to TRBD1 (5 bases). Germline CDR1 reads MDHEN; CDR2 reads SYDVKM. With 5 bases removed from V and 0 bases from J, the gap between germline ends came to 23 bases. CDR3 size: 20 residues.